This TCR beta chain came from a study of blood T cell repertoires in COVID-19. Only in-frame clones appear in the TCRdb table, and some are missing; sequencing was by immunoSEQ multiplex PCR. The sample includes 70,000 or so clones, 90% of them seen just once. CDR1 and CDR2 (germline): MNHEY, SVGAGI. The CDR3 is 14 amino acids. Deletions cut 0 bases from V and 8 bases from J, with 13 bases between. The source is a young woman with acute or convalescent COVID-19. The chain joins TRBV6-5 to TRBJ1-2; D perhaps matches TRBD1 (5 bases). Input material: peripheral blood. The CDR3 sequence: CASSYSGGVEGYTF. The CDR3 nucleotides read TGTGCCAGCAGTTACTCAGGAGGGGTGGAAGGCTACACCTTC.